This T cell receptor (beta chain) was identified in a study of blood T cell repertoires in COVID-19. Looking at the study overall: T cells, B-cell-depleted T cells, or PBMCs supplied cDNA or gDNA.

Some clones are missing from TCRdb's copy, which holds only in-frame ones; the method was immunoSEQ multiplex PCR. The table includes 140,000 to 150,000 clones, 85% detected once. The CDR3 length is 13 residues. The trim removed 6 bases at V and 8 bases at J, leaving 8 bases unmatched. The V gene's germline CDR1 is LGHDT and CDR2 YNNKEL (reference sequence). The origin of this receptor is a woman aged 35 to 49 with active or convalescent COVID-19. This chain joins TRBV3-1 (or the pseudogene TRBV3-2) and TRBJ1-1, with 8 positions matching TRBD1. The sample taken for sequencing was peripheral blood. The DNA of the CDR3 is TGTGCCAGCAGTCATTCGGACAGGGTAGAAGCTTTCTTT. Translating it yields CASSHSDRVEAFF.